These 23 T cell receptor beta chains came from one sample sequenced in a study of identical twins. From the 5' RACE reads, TCRdb called clonotypes with MiXCR, one entry per CDR3 protein. The data contain approximately 600,000 distinct CDR3 sequences, just over 7% of them singletons. These records were also assigned to another study, of yellow fever vaccine responses in identical twins.

The sequenced sample was PBMCs. Receptors were obtained from a woman under 30 in good health.

The J gene is TRBJ2-3, the V gene TRBV11-2, with D perhaps matching TRBD1 or TRBD2 (5 bases each). Trimming left V 7 bases short and J 6 bases short, with 14 bases between. The CDR3 consists of 13 residues. Germline CDR1 and CDR2: SGHAT and FQNNGV. The CDR3 spells CASTPRGSDTQYF. DNA of the CDR3: TGTGCCAGCACCCCTCGGGGCAGTGATACGCAGTATTTT.

J is TRBJ2-7 and V is TRBV28; 11 bases line up with TRBD1. Per germline, CDR1 MDHEN and CDR2 SYDVKM. Losses at the gene ends were 6 bases for V and 5 bases for J; bases not matched to a gene: 9. This CDR3 has 15 residues. CDR3 coding DNA: TGTGCCAGCAGCGTCCGGGGACAGGGGGTGGACGAGCAGTACTTC. Amino acid sequence: CASSVRGQGVDEQYF.

This clonotype was counted at least ten times. The chain has TRBV6-4 and TRBJ2-3; 10 bases fit TRBD1. CDR3 length equals 15 residues. The germline V gene has CDR1 MRHNA and CDR2 SNTAGT. The junction had 1 base not matched to a gene; V was cut back by 2 bases and J by 2 bases. CDR3 loop: CASSDGTGVTDTQYF. The CDR3 DNA reads as TGTGCCAGCAGTGACGGGACAGGGGTCACAGATACGCAGTATTTT.

This clonotype has only one observation. The junction shows a germline mismatch at one end, possibly a read error. The chain employs TRBV3-1 and TRBJ2-3, with D tentatively TRBD1 (5 bases). Germline CDR1 is LGHDT and CDR2 is YNNKEL (reference sequence). The CDR3 has 15 amino acids. CDR3 residues: CATSHTGASTDTQYF. The CDR3 nucleotides read TGTGCCACCAGCCATACAGGAGCTAGCACAGATACGCAGTATTTT.

This clonotype was counted only a few times. V gene TRBV7-8 combines with J gene TRBJ2-1; 8 bases agree with TRBD1. The CDR3 is 16 residues long. Trimming at V came to 5 bases and at J to 7 bases, leaving 13 bases not matched to a gene. Germline V lookup: CDR1 SGHVS, CDR2 FQNEAQ. The CDR3 DNA reads as TGTGCCAGCAGCCAAATCGGACAGGGCCTGGGGAATGAGCAGTTCTTC. It codes for CASSQIGQGLGNEQFF.

The sample holds a few counts of this clonotype. The chain recombines TRBV20-1 with TRBJ2-2, with 11 bases lining up with TRBD2. V lost 5 bases and J lost 2; bases outside the gene matches: 7. The germline CDR1 and CDR2 sequences are DFQATT and SNEGSKA (reference sequence). This CDR3 has 16 residues. CDR3 sequence (DNA): TGCAGTGCTGGGGATGGGACTAGCGGTAACACCGGGGAGCTGTTTTTT. Translating gives CSAGDGTSGNTGELFF.

This clonotype was seen a few times. V gene TRBV6-1 combines with J gene TRBJ2-2; possible D gene TRBD2, 6 bases. CDR3 size: 14 residues. Germline CDR1 MNHNS, CDR2 SASEGT. Between the trimmed V and J ends, which lost 6 bases and 5 bases, there was a span of 13 bases. The CDR3 is CASRLEGRTGELFF. CDR3 sequence (DNA): TGTGCCAGCAGACTGGAGGGAAGGACCGGGGAGCTGTTTTTT.

Concerning this clonotype itself: This sequence may be a read error, since a much larger clone differs from it by one base. The chain links TRBV3-1 to TRBJ1-1; the D gene is possibly TRBD1 (5 bases). Germline V gene data show CDR1 as LGHDT and CDR2 as YNNKEL (reference sequence). V was cut by 1 base and J by 1 base, with 7 bases left in between. The CDR3 is 14 amino acids. The CDR3 DNA reads as TGTGCCAGCAGCCAAGGGACACCGAACACTGAAGCTTTCTTT. Translated, it gives CASSQGTPNTEAFF.

A few counts support this clonotype. The chain links TRBV6-1 to TRBJ1-5; D may be TRBD1 (6 bases). This CDR3 is built from 14 residues. From germline, CDR1 is MNHNS and CDR2 SASEGT. V was cut by 0 bases and J by 6 bases, with 9 bases left in between. The CDR3 sequence is CASSEAWGPQPQHF. CDR3 bases: TGTGCCAGCAGTGAAGCTTGGGGGCCTCAGCCCCAGCATTTT.

The table lists this clonotype with a few counts. This chain connects TRBV6-2 or TRBV6-3 to TRBJ2-7; 10 bases are shared with TRBD2. Germline trimming cut 5 bases from V and 5 bases from J; bases unmatched to any gene: 9. CDR1 and CDR2 from the germline V gene are MNHEY and SVGEGT. The CDR3 has 15 residues. CDR3 residues: CASSHPSGSSNEQYF. DNA of the CDR3: TGTGCCAGCAGTCACCCTAGCGGGAGTTCAAACGAGCAGTACTTC.

This clonotype was seen ten or more times. The chain joins TRBV3-1 to TRBJ2-2; 8 bases agree with TRBD1. The CDR3 is 14 amino acids. Germline V gene data show CDR1 as LGHDT and CDR2 as YNNKEL (reference sequence). V was clipped by 4 bases and J by 7 bases; unmatched bases: 5. DNA for the CDR3: TGTGCCAGCAGCCGCGGACAGGGCCACGGGGAGCTGTTTTTT. Its translation is CASSRGQGHGELFF.

There are a few counts of this clonotype. The chain recombines TRBV5-1 with TRBJ2-1; 7 bases align to TRBD1. The germline CDR1 and CDR2 sequences are SGHRS and YFSETQ. Trimming cost V 3 bases and J 10 bases; bases outside gene matches: 10. This CDR3 is built from 14 residues. CDR3 sequence: CASSWTGPSEEQFF. Here the CDR3 DNA reads TGCGCCAGCAGCTGGACAGGTCCATCAGAGGAGCAGTTCTTC.

The gene calls are TRBV10-3 and TRBJ2-5; TRBD2 aligns across 8 bases. V lost 2 bases to trimming and J lost 10 bases; unmatched junction nucleotides: 0. Germline-derived CDR1 and CDR2 are ENHRY and SYGVKD. The CDR3 is 11 amino acids. In nucleotides, the CDR3 is TGTGCCATCAGTGAGGCGGGGGGCCAGTACTTC. It codes for CAISEAGGQYF.

V usage is TRBV11-2 and J usage is TRBJ2-1; D unresolved. The ends were cut back, 5 bases at V and 3 bases at J, with 11 bases in the middle. Germline-derived CDR1 and CDR2 are SGHAT and FQNNGV. The CDR3 is 14 amino acids. The CDR3 nucleotides read TGTGCCAGCAGCATCTTAGACAACTACAATGAGCAGTTCTTC. Translated, it gives CASSILDNYNEQFF. Full variable domain (remainder filled in from reference TRBV11-2 and TRBJ2-1): EAGVAQSPRYKIIEKRQSVAFWCNPISGHATLYWYQQILGQGPKLLIQFQNNGVVDDSQLPKDRFSAERLKGVDSTLKIQPAKLEDSAVYLCASSILDNYNEQFFGPGTRLTVL.

This clonotype was observed at least ten times. The genes are TRBV6-5 and TRBJ1-6, with D unclear. CDR3 length equals 14 residues. Germline CDR1 MNHEY, CDR2 SVGAGI. The V and J ends lost 2 bases and 5 bases respectively, with 7 bases between them. The CDR3 loop is CASSYEPNNSPLHF. DNA for the CDR3: TGTGCCAGCAGTTACGAACCGAATAATTCACCCCTCCACTTT.

At least ten counts were recorded for this clonotype. This chain uses TRBV4-1 with TRBJ2-1; 9 bases are shared with TRBD1. Unmatched junction bases numbered 4, after V lost 3 bases and J lost 7 bases. This CDR3 has 14 amino acids. CDR1 MGHRA and CDR2 YSYEKL come from the germline V gene. The CDR3 spells CASSQDRGGNEQFF. CDR3 DNA sequence: TGCGCCAGCAGCCAGGACAGGGGTGGGAATGAGCAGTTCTTC.

The V call is TRBV7-3, the J call TRBJ2-3; 7 positions match TRBD2. The ends lost 4 bases at V and 0 bases at J; junction bases unmatched: 7. CDR3 length equals 16 residues. Germline CDR1 and CDR2: SGHTA and FQGTGA. The CDR3: CASSSLGGGSTDTQYF. Written as DNA, the CDR3 is TGTGCCAGCAGCTCCCTTGGGGGGGGGAGCACAGATACGCAGTATTTT.

There are many counts of this clonotype. The chain has TRBV20-1 and TRBJ2-2; D is unresolved. This CDR3 has 11 amino acids. The germline V gene has CDR1 DFQATT and CDR2 SNEGSKA (reference sequence). V was shortened by 2 bases and J by 6 bases, with 4 bases between the two germline ends. The CDR3 loop is CSARWAGELFF. As DNA, the CDR3 is TGCAGTGCTAGATGGGCCGGGGAGCTGTTTTTT.

This clonotype was counted many times. This rearrangement joins TRBV7-9 to TRBJ1-3, with D perhaps TRBD1 (5 bases). Between the trimmed V and J ends, which lost 6 bases and 8 bases, there was a span of 14 bases. The CDR3 length is 13 residues. CDR1 SEHNR and CDR2 FQNEAQ come from the germline V gene (reference sequence). Here the CDR3 DNA reads TGTGCCAGCAGTCGGACATCGCCGGACACCATATATTTT. Translating it yields CASSRTSPDTIYF.

This clonotype appeared a few times. V gene TRBV10-3 combines with J gene TRBJ1-2; 8 bases align to TRBD1. The germline V gene encodes CDR1 ENHRY and CDR2 SYGVKD. The CDR3 sequence is 14 residues long. V was clipped by 0 bases and J by 6 bases; unmatched bases: 3. CDR3 loop: CAISESPGGDGYTF. The CDR3 DNA reads as TGTGCCATCAGTGAGTCACCAGGGGGCGATGGCTACACCTTC.

The table lists this clonotype with many counts. CDR3 coding DNA: TGTGCCAGCAGTTCTCACGGACTACAGGAGACCCAGTACTTC. Translating it yields CASSSHGLQETQYF. The chain employs TRBV2 and TRBJ2-5, with D perhaps TRBD2 (6 bases). Germline-derived CDR1 and CDR2 are SNHLY and FYNNEI. The CDR3 extends over 14 amino acids. Between the trimmed V and J ends, which lost 5 bases and 5 bases, there was a span of 15 bases.

The chain employs TRBV6-6 and TRBJ2-7, with 7 bases identical to TRBD2. The germline gives CDR1 MNHNY, CDR2 SVGAGI (reference sequence). The CDR3 is 16 residues long. V lost 0 bases, J lost 7 bases, and 12 bases stayed unmatched. The CDR3 nucleotides read TGTGCCAGCAGTTACTCCTCGATAGTGGGGGGGTTAGAGCAGTACGTC. This codes for CASSYSSIVGGLEQYV.

This clonotype has only a few counts. The chain couples TRBV28 to TRBJ1-2; tentative D call: TRBD1 (5 bases). V was trimmed by 6 bases and J by 7 bases, leaving 15 bases between them. The CDR3 covers 13 residues. In germline, CDR1 is MDHEN, CDR2 SYDVKM. The CDR3 nucleotides are TGTGCCAGCAGCCGGGACCTTATAAGTGGCTACACCTTC. Translation: CASSRDLISGYTF.